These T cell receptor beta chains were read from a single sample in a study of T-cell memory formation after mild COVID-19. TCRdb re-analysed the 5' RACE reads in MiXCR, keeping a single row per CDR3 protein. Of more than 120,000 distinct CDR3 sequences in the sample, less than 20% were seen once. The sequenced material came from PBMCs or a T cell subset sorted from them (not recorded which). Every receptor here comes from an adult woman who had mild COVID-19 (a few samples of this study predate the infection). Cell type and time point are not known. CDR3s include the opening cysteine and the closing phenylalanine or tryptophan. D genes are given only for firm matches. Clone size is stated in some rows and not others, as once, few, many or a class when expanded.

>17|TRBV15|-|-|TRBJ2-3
CATSRAARGPSTDTQYF
TGTGCCACCAGCAGAGCCGCTCGGGGGCCCAGCACAGATACGCAGTATTTT
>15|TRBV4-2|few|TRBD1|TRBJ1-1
CASSQAGGGFTEAFF
TGTGCCAGCAGCCAAGCGGGAGGGGGCTTCACTGAAGCTTTCTTT
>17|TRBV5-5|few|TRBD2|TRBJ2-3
CASSRLAGDGRTDTQYF
TGTGCCAGCAGTCGACTAGCGGGGGATGGACGCACAGATACGCAGTATTTT
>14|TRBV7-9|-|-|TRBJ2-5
CASDMGAGQETQYF
TGTGCCAGCGACATGGGGGCCGGCCAAGAGACCCAGTACTTC
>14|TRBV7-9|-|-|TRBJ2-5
CASSLSRHLGTQYF
TGTGCCAGCAGCTTAAGCCGACACCTGGGGACCCAGTACTTC
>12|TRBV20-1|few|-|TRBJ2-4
CSARHDKNIQYF
TGCAGTGCTAGACATGACAAAAACATTCAGTACTTC
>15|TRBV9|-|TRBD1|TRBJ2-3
CASSGTGAFTDTQYF
TGTGCCAGCAGCGGGACAGGGGCGTTCACAGATACGCAGTATTTT
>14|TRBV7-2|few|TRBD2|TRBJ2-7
CASSLGLADCQQYF
TGTGCCAGCAGCCTCGGACTAGCGGACTGCCAGCAGTACTTC
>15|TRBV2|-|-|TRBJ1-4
CASSDPGETNEKLFF
TGTGCCAGCAGTGATCCGGGGGAAACTAATGAAAAACTGTTTTTT
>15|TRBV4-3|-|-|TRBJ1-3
CASSQDPQGRDTIYF
TGCGCCAGCAGCCAAGATCCTCAGGGTAGGGACACCATATATTTT
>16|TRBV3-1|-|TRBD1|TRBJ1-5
CASSRPGTGGTQPQHF
TGTGCCAGCAGCCGGCCCGGGACAGGGGGGACTCAGCCCCAGCATTTT
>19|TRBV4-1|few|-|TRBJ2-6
CASSQDRGRASSGANVLTF
TGCGCCAGCAGCCAAGATCGGGGCAGGGCGAGCTCTGGGGCCAACGTCCTGACTTTC
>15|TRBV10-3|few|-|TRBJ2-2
CAISVGGAETGELFF
TGTGCCATCAGTGTCGGGGGAGCTGAAACCGGGGAGCTGTTTTTT
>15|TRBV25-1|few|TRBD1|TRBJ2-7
CASSERTGPKNEQYF
TGTGCCAGCAGTGAGCGGACAGGACCCAAAAACGAGCAGTACTTC
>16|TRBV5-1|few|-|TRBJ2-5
CASRRDGAERQETQYF
TGCGCCAGCAGGAGAGATGGGGCAGAGAGACAAGAGACCCAGTACTTC
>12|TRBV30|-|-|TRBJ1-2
CAWSGSAGGYTF
TGTGCCTGGAGTGGGTCGGCCGGAGGCTACACCTTC
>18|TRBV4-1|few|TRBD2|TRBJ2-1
CASSQGGRASGLYNEQFF
TGCGCCAGCAGCCAGGGTGGTCGGGCTAGCGGATTATACAATGAGCAGTTCTTC
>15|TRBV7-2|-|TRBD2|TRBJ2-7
CASSQPPGGRYEQYF
TGTGCCAGCAGCCAACCGCCGGGAGGGAGGTACGAGCAGTACTTC
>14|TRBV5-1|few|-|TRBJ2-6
CASSFLTGANVLTF
TGCGCCAGCAGCTTCCTAACAGGGGCCAACGTCCTGACTTTC
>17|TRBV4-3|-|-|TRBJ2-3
CASSQGRLPTSTDTQYF
TGCGCCAGCAGCCAAGGTCGACTGCCAACTAGCACAGATACGCAGTATTTT
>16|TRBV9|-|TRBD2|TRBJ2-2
CASSPRDYANTGELFF
TGTGCCAGCAGCCCTCGGGACTACGCGAACACCGGGGAGCTGTTTTTT
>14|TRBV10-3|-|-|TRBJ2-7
CAISEVRSSYEQYF
TGTGCCATCAGTGAGGTGAGGAGCTCCTACGAGCAGTACTTC
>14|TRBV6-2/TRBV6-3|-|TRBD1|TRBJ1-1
CASSTWTGNTEAFF
TGTGCCAGCAGTACCTGGACAGGGAACACTGAAGCTTTCTTT
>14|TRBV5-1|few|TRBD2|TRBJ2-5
CASSSTQGGETQYF
TGCGCCAGCAGCTCAACCCAGGGAGGGGAGACCCAGTACTTC
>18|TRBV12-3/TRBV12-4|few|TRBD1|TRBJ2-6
CASSHMGQGDTGANVLTF
TGTGCCAGCAGTCACATGGGACAGGGAGATACTGGGGCCAACGTCCTGACTTTC
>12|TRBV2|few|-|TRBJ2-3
CASSASKDTQYF
TGTGCCAGCAGTGCCAGCAAAGATACGCAGTATTTT
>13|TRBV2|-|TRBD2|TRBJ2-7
CASRGRGVYEQYF
TGTGCCAGCAGGGGACGGGGGGTCTACGAGCAGTACTTC
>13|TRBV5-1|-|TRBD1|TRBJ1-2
CASSLKTGDGYTF
TGCGCCAGCAGCTTGAAGACAGGGGACGGCTACACCTTC
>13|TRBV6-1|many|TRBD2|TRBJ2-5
CASSEREEETQYF
TGTGCCAGCAGTGAGCGGGAGGAAGAGACCCAGTACTTC
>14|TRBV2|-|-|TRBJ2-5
CASPSEERVETQYF
TGTGCCAGCCCATCGGAGGAGAGAGTAGAGACCCAGTACTTC
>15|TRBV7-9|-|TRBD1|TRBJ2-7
CASSLGTGYINEQYF
TGTGCCAGCAGCCTGGGGACAGGGTACATTAACGAGCAGTACTTC
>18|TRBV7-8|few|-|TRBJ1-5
CASSFSHTGTYSNQPQHF
TGTGCCAGCAGCTTCTCCCATACAGGGACCTATAGCAATCAGCCCCAGCATTTT